The 11 T cell receptor beta chains listed next were all sequenced from one sample in a study of PD-1 blockade in classical Hodgkin lymphoma. Assay: immunoSEQ multiplex PCR; the TCRdb copy retains only in-frame clones and omits some. The sample has 9,900 or so clones; about 79% are singletons. Every patient had relapsed following autologous stem cell transplantation, and cohorts differed in brentuximab vedotin exposure. CD4+ T cells were purified from thawed PBMCs by negative selection. This specimen consisted of CD4+ T cells from blood, obtained at baseline. The origin of the receptors is a human donor with classical Hodgkin lymphoma.

The J gene is TRBJ1-6, the V gene TRBV7-3, with TRBD1 as a possible D gene (6 bases). The CDR3 consists of 13 residues. Trimming shortened V by 4 bases and J by 13 bases, and 14 bases separated the two germline ends. Per germline, CDR1 SGHTA and CDR2 FQGTGA. CDR3 sequence (DNA): TGTGCCAGCAGCTCGTATGCAGGGGATCCCCTCCACTTT. Amino acids: CASSSYAGDPLHF.

This rearrangement joins TRBV30 to TRBJ2-7; 13 bases fit TRBD2. V gave up 5 bases and J gave up 2 bases; unmatched junction bases: 9. Germline V gene data show CDR1 as GTSNPN and CDR2 as SVGIG (reference sequence). This CDR3 is 16 amino acids long. CDR3 DNA sequence: TGTGCCTGGGACCCCCGGACTAGCGGGAGCCCCTACGAGCAGTACTTC. Protein product: CAWDPRTSGSPYEQYF.

Here the CDR3 reads CASSFDEGGQGNEKLFF. The CDR3 DNA reads as TGCGCCAGCAGCTTTGACGAGGGGGGACAGGGTAATGAAAAACTGTTTTTT. The rearrangement links TRBV5-1 to TRBJ1-4; TRBD1 agrees at 9 bases. The CDR3 length is 17 residues. Germline CDR1 SGHRS, CDR2 YFSETQ. Losses at the gene ends were 2 bases for V and 4 bases for J; bases not matched to a gene: 9.

The chain has TRBV6-1 and TRBJ1-3; D perhaps matches TRBD1 (5 bases). The length of the CDR3 is 15 residues. Germline CDR1 is MNHNS and CDR2 is SASEGT. V was cut by 6 bases and J by 0 bases, with 12 bases left in between. The CDR3 sequence is CASSRDALSGNTIYF. As DNA, the CDR3 is TGTGCCAGCAGCCGGGACGCCCTCTCTGGAAACACCATATATTTT.

This chain links TRBV29-1 with TRBJ1-1, with D hard to call. Germline CDR1 is SQVTM and CDR2 is ANQGSEA. The ends were cut back, 6 bases at V and 6 bases at J, with 14 bases in the middle. The CDR3 totals 12 residues. The CDR3, as DNA: TGCAGCGTGTGGATCGGAGGCCCTGAAGCTTTCTTT. Protein: CSVWIGGPEAFF. Drawing the rest from reference TRBV29-1 and TRBJ1-1, the complete variable domain is SAVISQKPSRDICQRGTSLTIQCQVDSQVTMMFWYRQQPGQSLTLIATANQGSEATYESGFVIDKFPISRPNLTFSTLTVSNMSPEDSSIYLCSVWIGGPEAFFGQGTRLTVV.

V gene TRBV29-1 combines with J gene TRBJ2-2, with D perhaps matching TRBD1 or TRBD2 (5 bases each). The germline V gene has CDR1 SQVTM and CDR2 ANQGSEA. The CDR3 sequence is 15 residues long. Trimming removed 6 bases from V and 2 bases from J, with 16 bases in between. The CDR3 DNA reads as TGCAGCGTCGTCCCGGGGCTGGGAAACACCGGGGAGCTGTTTTTT. This sequence encodes CSVVPGLGNTGELFF.

The V gene is TRBV5-1, the J gene TRBJ2-5; TRBD2 aligns across 8 bases. CDR3 length: 17 residues. Germline trimming cut 4 bases from V and 2 bases from J; bases unmatched to any gene: 13. CDR1 and CDR2 (germline): SGHRS, YFSETQ. CDR3: CASSKDSLLAGQETQYF. DNA for the CDR3: TGCGCCAGCAGCAAAGACAGTCTCCTAGCGGGTCAAGAGACCCAGTACTTC.

The V and J genes are TRBV6-1 and TRBJ2-7, with D perhaps TRBD1 (5 bases). Germline V gene lookup returns CDR1 MNHNS and CDR2 SASEGT. The CDR3 has 15 residues. The V end was cut by 2 bases, the J end by 0 bases, with 11 bases between. CDR3 region: CASSEFRQSSYEQYF. In DNA, the CDR3 is TGTGCCAGCAGTGAATTTCGACAGAGCTCCTACGAGCAGTACTTC.

The CDR3 DNA is TGTGCCAGCTCCGAAAGGGGGAGCTACACCGGGGAGCTGTTTTTT. It translates to CASSERGSYTGELFF. V is TRBV18 and J is TRBJ2-2; perhaps TRBD1 as D (6 bases). Trimming pared 6 bases from V and 3 bases from J, leaving 14 bases between. This CDR3 is built from 15 residues. Germline CDR1 KGHSH, CDR2 LQKENI.

The V gene is TRBV6-4, the J gene TRBJ2-3, with 9 bases lining up with TRBD2. Germline lookup yields CDR1 MRHNA and CDR2 SNTAGT. V dropped 3 bases and J dropped 4; count of bases not matched to a gene: 8. The CDR3 covers 16 residues. The CDR3: CASSENLREGADTQYF. The CDR3 bases are TGTGCCAGCAGTGAAAATTTGCGGGAGGGGGCAGATACGCAGTATTTT.

V usage is TRBV27 and J usage is TRBJ2-5; TRBD2 matches at 7 bases. The end of the DNA is better explained by TRBJ2-7, so the J call may be wrong. Germline V gene sequence: CDR1 MNHEY, CDR2 SMNVEV (reference sequence). The CDR3 totals 13 residues. The DNA for the CDR3 is TGTGCCAGCAGTTTAGATGGGGGGGACGAGCAGTACTTC. Protein: CASSLDGGDEQYF.